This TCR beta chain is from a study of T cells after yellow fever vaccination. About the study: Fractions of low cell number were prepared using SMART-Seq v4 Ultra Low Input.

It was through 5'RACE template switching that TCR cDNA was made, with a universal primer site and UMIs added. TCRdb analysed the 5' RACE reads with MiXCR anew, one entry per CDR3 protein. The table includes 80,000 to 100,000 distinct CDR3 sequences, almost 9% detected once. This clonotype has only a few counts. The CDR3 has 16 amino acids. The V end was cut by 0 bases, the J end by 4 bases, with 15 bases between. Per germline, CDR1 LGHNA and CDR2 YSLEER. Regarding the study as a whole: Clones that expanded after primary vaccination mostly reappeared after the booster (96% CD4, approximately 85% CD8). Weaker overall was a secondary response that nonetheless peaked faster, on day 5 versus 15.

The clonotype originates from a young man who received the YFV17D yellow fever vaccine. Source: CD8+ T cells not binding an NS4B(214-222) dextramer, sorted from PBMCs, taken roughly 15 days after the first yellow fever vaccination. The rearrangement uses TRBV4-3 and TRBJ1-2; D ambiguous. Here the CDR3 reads CASSQDSRVGSYGYTF. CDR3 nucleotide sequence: TGCGCCAGCAGCCAAGATTCTCGAGTAGGGTCCTATGGCTACACCTTC.